The following is a T cell receptor (beta chain) sequence with its context. The antigen is not known. This entry comes from a study of shared clonotypes between healthy human individuals. Study conclusions and caveats: Memory subsets had estimated richness that was generally smaller than that of naive subsets. Around 5% was the fraction of naive CD4 clonotypes found shared across four donors. The study found lower generation probabilities in non-shared clonotypes than in those shared by all four donors.

The assay was immunoSEQ multiplex PCR, and TCRdb's table has in-frame clones only and misses some. The data contain some 550,000 clones, 95% to 98% of them seen just once; the ten biggest clones take up approximately 0.057%. Between the trimmed V and J ends, which lost 0 bases and 3 bases, there was a span of 11 bases. This CDR3 contains 15 residues. The V gene's germline CDR1 is MNHNS and CDR2 SASEGT. The chain combines TRBV6-1 with TRBJ1-2, with D perhaps matching TRBD1 (6 bases). The receptor's source is a woman in her 30s in good health. Sequencing was done on a sample of naive CD4+ T cells sorted from blood. Sample subset: CD45RA+ positively selected. Here the CDR3 reads CASSEARGPHYGYTF. The CDR3, as DNA: TGTGCCAGCAGTGAAGCCAGGGGACCCCACTATGGCTACACCTTC.